This T cell receptor beta chain was sequenced for a study of cytomegalovirus exposure and HLA in healthy donors. The germline V gene has CDR1 LNHDA and CDR2 SQIVND (reference sequence). Deletions cut 10 bases from V and 0 bases from J, with 13 bases between. The CDR3 has 15 residues. The primer mix had 60 Vbeta and 13 Jbeta primers. Method: immunoSEQ multiplex PCR; TCRdb's copy keeps in-frame clones and lacks some. The repertoire holds some 130,000 clones, about 81% seen once, with almost 6% in the top ten. The rearrangement joins TRBV19 to TRBJ2-6; D might be TRBD2 (6 bases). The TCR originated in a woman between 40 and 55 years old in good health and CMV-seropositive. Sequenced sample: PBMCs. CDR3 in DNA: TGTGCCACCCGGGACTTTCGCTCTGGGGCCAACGTCCTGACTTTC. Its protein product is CATRDFRSGANVLTF.